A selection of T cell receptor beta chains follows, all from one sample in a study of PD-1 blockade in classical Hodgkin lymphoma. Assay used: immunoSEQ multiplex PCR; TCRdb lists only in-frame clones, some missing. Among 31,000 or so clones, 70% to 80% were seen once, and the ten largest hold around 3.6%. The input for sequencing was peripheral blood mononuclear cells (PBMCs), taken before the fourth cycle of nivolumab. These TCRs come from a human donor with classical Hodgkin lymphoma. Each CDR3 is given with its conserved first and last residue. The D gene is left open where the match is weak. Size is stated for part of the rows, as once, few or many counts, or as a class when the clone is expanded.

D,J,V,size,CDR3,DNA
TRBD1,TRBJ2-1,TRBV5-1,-,CASSTGQGAYNEQFF,TGCGCCAGCAGTACGGGACAGGGGGCCTACAATGAGCAGTTCTTC
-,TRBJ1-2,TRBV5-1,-,CASSLGSTRQAEYGYTF,TGCGCCAGCAGTTTGGGTTCGACTAGACAGGCGGAATATGGCTACACCTTC
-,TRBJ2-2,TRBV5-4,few,CASSLEQGTGELFF,TGTGCCAGCAGCTTGGAACAGGGCACCGGGGAGCTGTTTTTT
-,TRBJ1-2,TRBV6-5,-,CASLGGAGRGYTF,TGTGCCAGTCTGGGGGGGGCAGGGCGTGGCTACACCTTC
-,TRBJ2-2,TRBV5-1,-,CASSLEVGVVTGELFF,TGCGCCAGCAGCTTGGAGGTGGGAGTGGTCACCGGGGAGCTGTTTTTT
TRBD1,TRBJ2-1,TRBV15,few,CATSRDQGTGANEQFF,TGTGCCACCAGCAGAGATCAAGGGACAGGGGCTAATGAGCAGTTCTTC
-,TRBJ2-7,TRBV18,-,CASSPPYSGREQYF,TGTGCCAGCTCACCACCGTATTCGGGCAGAGAGCAGTACTTC
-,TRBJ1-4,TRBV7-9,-,CASSSSLSDEKLFF,TGTGCCAGCAGCTCATCATTAAGTGATGAAAAACTGTTTTTT
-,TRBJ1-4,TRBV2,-,CASSEWGGGAAGEKLFF,TGTGCCAGCAGTGAATGGGGGGGAGGGGCAGCGGGTGAAAAACTGTTTTTT
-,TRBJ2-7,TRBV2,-,CASRQSRYEQYF,TGTGCCAGCAGACAGTCCCGTTACGAGCAGTACTTC
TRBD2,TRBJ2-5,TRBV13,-,CASSSKGLALETQYF,TGTGCCAGCAGCTCTAAAGGACTAGCTCTAGAGACCCAGTACTTC
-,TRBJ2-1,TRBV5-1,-,CASRPGTNNEQFF,TGCGCCAGCAGGCCCGGGACGAACAATGAGCAGTTCTTC
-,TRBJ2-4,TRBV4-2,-,CASSRTGQYF,TGTGCCAGCAGCCGCACGGGACAGTACTTC
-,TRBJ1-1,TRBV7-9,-,CASSQRGDTEAFF,TGTGCCAGCAGCCAGCGGGGGGACACTGAAGCTTTCTTT
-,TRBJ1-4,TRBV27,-,CASSSPKRGVDEKLFF,TGTGCCAGCAGTTCTCCAAAAAGGGGGGTGGATGAAAAACTGTTTTTT
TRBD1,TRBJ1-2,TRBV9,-,CASSGQGIWNYGYTF,TGTGCCAGCAGCGGACAGGGGATTTGGAACTATGGCTACACCTTC
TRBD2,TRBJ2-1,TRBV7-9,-,CASSPRTKRELYNEQFF,TGTGCCAGCAGCCCACGTACGAAGCGGGAGTTGTACAATGAGCAGTTCTTC
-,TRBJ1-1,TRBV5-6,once,CASSPGTTEAFF,TGTGCCAGCAGCCCAGGGACGACTGAAGCTTTCTTT
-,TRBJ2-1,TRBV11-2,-,CASRRESSYNEQFF,TGTGCCAGCAGAAGGGAGAGCTCCTACAATGAGCAGTTCTTC
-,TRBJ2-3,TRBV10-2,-,CASSEWGDTQYF,TGCGCCAGCAGTGAGTGGGGAGATACGCAGTATTTT
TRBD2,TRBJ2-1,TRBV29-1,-,CSPGGGASEQFF,TGCAGCCCGGGGGGGGGTGCATCTGAGCAGTTCTTC
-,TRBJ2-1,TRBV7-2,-,CASSRGDSYNEQFF,TGTGCCAGCAGCAGGGGAGACAGCTACAATGAGCAGTTCTTC
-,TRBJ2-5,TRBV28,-,CASSSDSQETQYF,TGTGCCAGCAGTTCAGACAGCCAAGAGACCCAGTACTTC
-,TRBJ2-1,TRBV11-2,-,CASSLVFGPRSDEQFF,TGTGCCAGCAGCTTGGTATTCGGGCCGCGGTCCGATGAGCAGTTCTTC
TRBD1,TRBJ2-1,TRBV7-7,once,CASSSGQGSNEQFF,TGTGCCAGCAGCTCGGGACAGGGCAGCAATGAGCAGTTCTTC
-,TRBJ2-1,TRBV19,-,CASSIDPTGLKYYNEQFF,TGTGCCAGTAGTATAGACCCCACAGGGCTCAAGTACTACAATGAGCAGTTCTTC
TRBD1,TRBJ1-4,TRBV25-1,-,CASSGYRGNEKLFF,TGTGCCAGCAGTGGTTACAGGGGCAATGAAAAACTGTTTTTT
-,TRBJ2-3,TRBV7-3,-,CASSLGLPSQDTQYF,TGTGCCAGCAGCTTAGGACTGCCCTCGCAAGATACGCAGTATTTT
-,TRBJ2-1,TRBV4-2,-,CASSQEVGGHEREQFF,TGTGCCAGCAGCCAAGAAGTAGGGGGGCACGAACGTGAGCAGTTCTTC
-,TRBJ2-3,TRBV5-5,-,CASSPGEGRGGTQYF,TGTGCCAGCAGCCCCGGCGAAGGGAGGGGGGGTACGCAGTATTTT
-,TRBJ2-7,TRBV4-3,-,CASSQEYEGALNSYEQYF,TGCGCCAGCAGCCAAGAGTACGAAGGGGCCCTAAACTCCTACGAGCAGTACTTC
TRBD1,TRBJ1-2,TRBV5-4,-,CASSTGTGGVSYGYTF,TGTGCCAGCAGTACCGGGACAGGGGGCGTCAGCTATGGCTACACCTTC
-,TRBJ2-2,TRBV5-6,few,CASSSPGGRAGELFF,TGTGCCAGCAGCTCCCCAGGAGGGCGAGCCGGGGAGCTGTTTTTT
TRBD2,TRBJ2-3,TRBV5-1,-,CASSLWRESTDTQYF,TGCGCCAGCAGCTTGTGGCGGGAGAGCACAGATACGCAGTATTTT
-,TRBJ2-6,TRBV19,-,CASRLGGSGANVLTF,TGTGCCAGTAGGCTCGGGGGCTCTGGGGCCAACGTCCTGACTTTC
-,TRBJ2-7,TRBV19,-,CASSISVNTYEQYF,TGTGCCAGTAGTATTTCGGTCAATACTTACGAGCAGTACTTC
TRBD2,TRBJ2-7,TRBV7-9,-,CASGPSGDEQYF,TGTGCCAGCGGCCCTAGCGGGGACGAGCAGTACTTC
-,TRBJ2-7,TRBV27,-,CASSSRFGEQYF,TGTGCCAGCAGTTCCAGATTTGGCGAGCAGTACTTC
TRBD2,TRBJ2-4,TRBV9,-,CASSVDWEGNIQYF,TGTGCCAGCAGCGTAGACTGGGAGGGAAACATTCAGTACTTC
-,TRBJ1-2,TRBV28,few,CASSLLAVTDYGYTF,TGTGCCAGCAGTTTGTTGGCTGTGACAGACTATGGCTACACCTTC
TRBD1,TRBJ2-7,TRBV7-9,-,CASSGGNQGAPYEQYF,TGTGCCAGCAGCGGCGGTAATCAGGGGGCCCCCTACGAGCAGTACTTC
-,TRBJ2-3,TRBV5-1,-,CASSLAAREWGTDTQYF,TGCGCCAGCAGCTTGGCCGCCCGGGAGTGGGGCACAGATACGCAGTATTTT
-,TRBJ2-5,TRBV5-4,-,CASSLQSEGETQYF,TGTGCCAGCAGCTTGCAATCGGAGGGAGAGACCCAGTACTTC
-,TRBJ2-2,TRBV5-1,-,CASSGRGPGSTGELFF,TGCGCCAGCAGCGGAAGGGGCCCCGGGTCCACCGGGGAGCTGTTTTTT
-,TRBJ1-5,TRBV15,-,CATSLDLSNQPQHF,TGTGCCACCAGCCTGGACCTTAGCAATCAGCCCCAGCATTTT
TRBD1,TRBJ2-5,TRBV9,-,CASSVVAGGRETQYF,TGTGCCAGCAGCGTAGTGGCAGGGGGCCGAGAGACCCAGTACTTC
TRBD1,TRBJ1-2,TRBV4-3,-,CASSPEVGTGYGYTF,TGCGCCAGCAGCCCGGAGGTCGGGACAGGGTATGGCTACACCTTC
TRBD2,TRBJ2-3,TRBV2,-,CASSRSGGWTDTQYF,TGTGCCAGCAGTCGAAGCGGGGGGTGGACAGATACGCAGTATTTT
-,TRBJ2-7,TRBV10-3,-,CAISESTGQGKYEQYF,TGTGCCATCAGTGAGTCGACGGGACAAGGGAAGTACGAGCAGTACTTC
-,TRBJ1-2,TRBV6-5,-,CASREQGLQSGYTF,TGTGCCAGCAGGGAGCAGGGGCTCCAGAGCGGCTACACCTTC
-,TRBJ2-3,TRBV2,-,CASSDQGGREDTQYF,TGTGCCAGCAGTGACCAGGGGGGCCGTGAAGATACGCAGTATTTT
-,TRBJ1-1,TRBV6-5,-,CASSYIGYTEAFF,TGTGCCAGCAGTTACATTGGGTACACTGAAGCTTTCTTT